This passage covers 20 T cell receptor beta chains from one sample sequenced in a study of cytomegalovirus exposure and HLA in healthy donors. Primers for the PCR totalled 60 Vbeta and 13 Jbeta. Method: immunoSEQ multiplex PCR; TCRdb's copy keeps in-frame clones and lacks some. The sample carries about 180,000 clones, nearly 80% recorded once. Sequencing was performed on PBMCs. The source of these receptors is a man aged 40-49 years in good health and CMV-seropositive.

This chain connects TRBV5-1 to TRBJ1-4; D gene ambiguous. Germline V lookup: CDR1 SGHRS, CDR2 YFSETQ. The V end was cut by 2 bases, the J end by 0 bases, with 11 bases between. There are 16 residues in the CDR3. The CDR3 protein is CASSLSRSATNEKLFF. The CDR3 DNA follows: TGCGCCAGCAGCTTATCCCGAAGCGCAACTAATGAAAAACTGTTTTTT.

This sequence joins TRBV5-4 and TRBJ2-1; TRBD2 is a possible D gene (6 bases). The CDR3 is made up of 13 amino acids. Germline V CDR1 and CDR2: SGHNT, YYREEE (reference sequence). The V and J ends lost 2 bases and 6 bases respectively, with 9 bases between them. The CDR3 loop is CASSFDGSNEQFF. The CDR3 nucleotides are TGTGCCAGCAGCTTCGACGGGAGCAATGAGCAGTTCTTC.

This clone came up a few times. The chain joins TRBV7-3 to TRBJ2-7, with 9 bases lining up with TRBD2. The V segment lost 5 bases and the J segment 0 bases; nucleotides outside the gene matches: 5. This CDR3 region has 15 residues. Germline V gene sequence: CDR1 SGHTA, CDR2 FQGTGA. The CDR3 DNA follows: TGTGCCAGCAGCATCCTAGCGGGGAGCTCCTACGAGCAGTACTTC. Residues: CASSILAGSSYEQYF.

CDR3 sequence (DNA): TGTGCCAGCAGTTCAAATCAATTCGGGACAGGGGGCCCCCAGTACTTC. It is translated as CASSSNQFGTGGPQYF. The V gene is TRBV27, the J gene TRBJ2-5; 12 bases map to TRBD1. V was pared by 4 bases and J by 9 bases, with 12 bases of the junction left unmatched. The CDR3 contains 16 residues. From germline, CDR1 is MNHEY and CDR2 SMNVEV (reference sequence).

J is TRBJ2-1 and V is TRBV2; D remains ambiguous. The CDR3 loop spans 13 amino acids. The germline V gene encodes CDR1 SNHLY and CDR2 FYNNEI. With 10 bases removed from V and 0 bases from J, the gap between germline ends came to 10 bases. This CDR3 is CATAGYSYNEQFF. CDR3 nucleotides: TGTGCCACCGCAGGTTACTCCTACAATGAGCAGTTCTTC.

V gene TRBV5-1 combines with J gene TRBJ1-3, with 8 bases identical to TRBD1. J gave up 11 bases and V 3 bases, and 10 bases lay outside the gene matches. The length of the CDR3 is 14 residues. The germline gives CDR1 SGHRS, CDR2 YFSETQ. The CDR3 here is CASSWDRQSYAIYF. CDR3 sequence (DNA): TGCGCCAGCAGCTGGGACAGGCAATCATACGCCATATATTTT.

The chain recombines TRBV6-1 with TRBJ2-7; D is ambiguous. The V gene lost 4 bases and the J gene lost 3 bases, with 13 bases spanning the gap. The V gene's germline CDR1 is MNHNS and CDR2 SASEGT. The CDR3 is made up of 14 amino acids. The CDR3 DNA sequence: TGTGCCAGCAGTGGCGGCCTTAAACGCTACGAGCAGTACTTC. Protein product: CASSGGLKRYEQYF.

This chain connects TRBV11-3 to TRBJ2-7, with 10 bases fitting TRBD2. V lost 4 bases to trimming and J lost 4 bases; unmatched junction nucleotides: 4. There are 14 residues in the CDR3. CDR1 SGHNT and CDR2 YENEEA come from the germline V gene. The CDR3 region has the DNA TGTGCCAGCAGCTGGGGGACTAGCGATTACGAGCAGTACTTC. Encoded protein: CASSWGTSDYEQYF.

V is TRBV5-1 and J is TRBJ1-5; D is undetermined. The CDR3 extends over 16 amino acids. Germline V gene sequence: CDR1 SGHRS, CDR2 YFSETQ. V was pared by 0 bases and J by 1 base, with 11 bases between. CDR3 amino acids: CASSLARPGSNQPQHF. The CDR3 bases are TGCGCCAGCAGCTTGGCCCGTCCGGGAAGCAATCAGCCCCAGCATTTT.

The rearrangement uses TRBV19 and TRBJ2-7; TRBD2 agrees at 13 bases. This CDR3 is built from 15 residues. In germline, CDR1 is LNHDA, CDR2 SQIVND (reference sequence). J lost 1 base, V lost 4 bases, and 1 base had no gene match. CDR3 DNA sequence: TGTGCCAGTAGTAGACTAGCGGGAGGATCCTACGAGCAGTACTTC. As protein: CASSRLAGGSYEQYF. The full variable domain, in which reference TRBV19 and TRBJ2-7 provide the parts outside the CDR3, is DGGITQSPKYLFRKEGQNVTLSCEQNLNHDAMYWYRQDPGQGLRLIYYSQIVNDFQKGDIAEGYSVSREKKESFPLTVTSAQKNPTAFYLCASSRLAGGSYEQYFGPGTRLTVT.

The rearrangement links TRBV6-1 to TRBJ2-2; 11 bases fit TRBD2. The CDR3 spans 15 residues. The ends lost 6 bases at V and 1 base at J; junction bases unmatched: 1. CDR1 is MNHNS, CDR2 SASEGT, per germline. The CDR3: CASRGLAVNTGELFF. The CDR3 DNA reads TGTGCCAGCAGGGGACTAGCGGTGAACACCGGGGAGCTGTTTTTT.

This rearrangement joins TRBV7-6 to TRBJ2-1, with a weak D call TRBD2 (6 bases). The V gene lost 2 bases and the J gene lost 4 bases, with 12 bases spanning the gap. CDR3 size: 15 residues. Germline CDR1 reads SGHVS; CDR2 reads FNYEAQ. This CDR3 reads CASSLTAAGYNEQFF. In DNA, the CDR3 is TGTGCCAGCAGCTTAACGGCGGCGGGGTACAATGAGCAGTTCTTC. Filled out from reference TRBV7-6 and TRBJ2-1, the complete variable domain reads GAGVSQSPRYKVTKRGQDVALRCDPISGHVSLYWYRQALGQGPEFLTYFNYEAQQDKSGLPNDRFSAERPEGSISTLTIQRTEQRDSAMYRCASSLTAAGYNEQFFGPGTRLTVL.

This clone appeared a single time. The V and J genes are TRBV19 and TRBJ2-2, with D perhaps matching TRBD1 (6 bases). The germline V and J ends were trimmed by 6 bases and 3 bases, with 11 bases remaining between them. CDR1 and CDR2 from the germline V gene are LNHDA and SQIVND (reference sequence). This CDR3 region has 14 residues. As DNA, the CDR3 is TGTGCCAGTAGGGAGACAGGTTACACCGGGGAGCTGTTTTTT. Encoded protein: CASRETGYTGELFF.

This rearrangement joins TRBV11-2 to TRBJ1-1; D gene unclear. The V gene lost 7 bases and the J gene lost 7 bases, with 16 bases spanning the gap. The CDR3 sequence is 13 residues long. The germline V gene has CDR1 SGHAT and CDR2 FQNNGV. CDR3 DNA: TGTGCCAGCAAGCGGAGGGAAATCAGTGAAGCTTTCTTT. It encodes CASKRREISEAFF.

This rearrangement joins TRBV28 to TRBJ2-1; 7 bases map to TRBD1. J lost 8 bases, V lost 4 bases, and 8 bases had no gene match. This CDR3 contains 14 residues. CDR1 is MDHEN, CDR2 SYDVKM, per germline. The CDR3: CASSSQGTVYEQFF. The CDR3, as DNA: TGTGCCAGCAGTTCCCAGGGGACAGTCTATGAGCAGTTCTTC.

A few counts support this clone. The chain has TRBV18 and TRBJ2-1, with TRBD2 identical over 7 bases. Germline V lookup: CDR1 KGHSH, CDR2 LQKENI. V shed 8 bases, J shed 4 bases, and the junction held 11 bases outside the gene matches. This CDR3 has 15 amino acids. The CDR3 region has the DNA TGTGCCAGCACGATGCTAGCGGCTTATTACAATGAGCAGTTCTTC. Amino acid sequence: CASTMLAAYYNEQFF.

This clone showed up just once. The chain couples TRBV5-4 to TRBJ2-1; D possibly corresponds to TRBD1 (6 bases). Trimming shortened V by 0 bases and J by 4 bases, and 11 bases separated the two germline ends. The CDR3 covers 15 residues. Germline V CDR1 and CDR2: SGHNT, YYREEE (reference sequence). The CDR3 is CASSLVLGGYNEQFF. CDR3 nucleotides: TGTGCCAGCAGCTTGGTACTAGGGGGATACAATGAGCAGTTCTTC.

V and J are TRBV7-9 and TRBJ1-1, with D unclear. Per the germline V gene, CDR1 is SEHNR and CDR2 is FQNEAQ (reference sequence). V was pared by 3 bases and J by 0 bases, with 14 bases between. The CDR3 is 16 amino acids. This CDR3 is CASSFDIYRLNTEAFF. CDR3 bases: TGTGCCAGCAGCTTTGACATTTATCGATTGAACACTGAAGCTTTCTTT.

This rearrangement joins TRBV7-3 to TRBJ2-1, with TRBD2 as a possible D gene (6 bases). The V and J ends lost 5 bases and 3 bases respectively, with 17 bases between them. This CDR3 is 16 amino acids long. Germline assignment: CDR1 SGHTA and CDR2 FQGTGA. CDR3 amino acids: CASSASGSGVYNEQFF. CDR3 nucleotides: TGTGCCAGCAGCGCCTCCGGGAGCGGAGTCTACAATGAGCAGTTCTTC. The entire variable domain, with the rest obtained from reference TRBV7-3 and TRBJ2-1, is as follows: GAGVSQTPSNKVTEKGKYVELRCDPISGHTALYWYRQSLGQGPEFLIYFQGTGAADDSGLPNDRFFAVRPEGSVSTLKIQRTERGDSAVYLCASSASGSGVYNEQFFGPGTRLTVL.

The J gene is TRBJ2-7, the V gene TRBV27; tentative D call: TRBD2 (7 bases). CDR1 and CDR2 (germline): MNHEY, SMNVEV (reference sequence). The germline V and J ends were trimmed by 3 bases and 2 bases, with 8 bases remaining between them. This CDR3 has 13 amino acids. The DNA of the CDR3 is TGTGCCAGCAGTTTGGGGGGGCCCTACGAGCAGTACTTC. It codes for CASSLGGPYEQYF.